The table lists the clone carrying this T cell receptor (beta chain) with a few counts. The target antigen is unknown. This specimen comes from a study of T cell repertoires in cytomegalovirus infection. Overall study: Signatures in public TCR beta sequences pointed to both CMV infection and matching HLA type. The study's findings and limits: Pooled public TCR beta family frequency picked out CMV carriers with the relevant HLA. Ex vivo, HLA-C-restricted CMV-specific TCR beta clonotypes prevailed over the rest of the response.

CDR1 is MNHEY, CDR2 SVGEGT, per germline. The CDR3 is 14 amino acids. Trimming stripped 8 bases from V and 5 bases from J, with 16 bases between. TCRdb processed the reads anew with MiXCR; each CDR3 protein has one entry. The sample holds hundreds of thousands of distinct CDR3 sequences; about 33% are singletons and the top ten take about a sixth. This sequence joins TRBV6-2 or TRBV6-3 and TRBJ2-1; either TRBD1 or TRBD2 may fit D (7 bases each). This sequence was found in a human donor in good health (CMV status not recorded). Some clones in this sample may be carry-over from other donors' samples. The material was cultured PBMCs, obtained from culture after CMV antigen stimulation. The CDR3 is CASLRSGTDNEQFF. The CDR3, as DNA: TGTGCCAGCCTGAGGAGCGGGACAGACAATGAGCAGTTCTTC.